The entry that follows covers one T cell receptor (beta chain) sequence. The sample is drawn from a study of patients and donors after allogeneic stem cell transplantation. Each CDR3 protein is one row after TCRdb ran MiXCR on the RT-PCR reads. This table has some 92,000 distinct CDR3 sequences, approximately 49% appearing once. The germline V gene has CDR1 SGHNT and CDR2 YYREEE (reference sequence). V dropped 6 bases and J dropped 2 bases, with 17 bases sitting between them. This CDR3 comprises 16 residues. Sequencing used blood, either unsorted or a sorted T cell fraction (not recorded which). The chain uses TRBV5-4 and TRBJ1-4; D is uncertain. This clonotype originated in a human donor who was either an allogeneic HSCT recipient or a stem cell or donor lymphocyte infusion donor (not recorded which). It is not recorded whose cells these are; they may come from a transplant donor. CDR3: CASKEDVGLTNEKLFF. The CDR3 bases are TGTGCCAGCAAGGAGGATGTGGGTCTTACTAATGAAAAACTGTTTTTT.